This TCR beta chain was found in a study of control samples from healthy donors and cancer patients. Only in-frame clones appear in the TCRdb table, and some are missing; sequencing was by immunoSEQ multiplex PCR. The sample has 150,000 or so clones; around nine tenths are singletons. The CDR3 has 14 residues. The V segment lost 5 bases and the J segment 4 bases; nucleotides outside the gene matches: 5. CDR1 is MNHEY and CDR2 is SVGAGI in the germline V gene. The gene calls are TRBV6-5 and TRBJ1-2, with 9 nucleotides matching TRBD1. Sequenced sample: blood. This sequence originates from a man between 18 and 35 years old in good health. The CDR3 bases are TGTGCCAGCAGTCGTCTACAGGGGGCCTATGGCTACACCTTC. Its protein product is CASSRLQGAYGYTF.